The next 12 T cell receptor beta chains were all read from a single sample in a study of CD8+ T cells in alopecia areata. Specified treatment: oral pan-JAK inhibitor, 5-10 mg twice daily. RNA extraction and reverse transcription yielded cDNA as sequencing template. Clones were read by immunoSEQ multiplex PCR, and TCRdb kept only the in-frame ones, dropping some. The data show approximately 160,000 clones, with approximately 57% seen just once and approximately 15% held by the top ten. The specimen comprised CD4+ T cells sorted from blood, sampled at week 24, from a patient treated with tofacitinib. These receptors were taken from a human donor with alopecia areata.

This clone was counted a few times. This chain links TRBV29-1 with TRBJ1-1, with D maybe TRBD1 (6 bases). CDR3 size: 13 residues. CDR1 and CDR2 (germline): SQVTM, ANQGSEA. The germline V and J ends were trimmed by 7 bases and 5 bases, with 17 bases remaining between them. DNA of the CDR3: TGCAGCGCTACCGGACAGACGTCGACTGAAGCTTTCTTT. Protein: CSATGQTSTEAFF.

V and J are TRBV5-1 and TRBJ1-2, with D hard to call. The V end lost 1 base, the J end lost 6 bases, and 10 bases lay between the germline ends. Germline CDR1 is SGHRS and CDR2 is YFSETQ. There are 13 residues in the CDR3. CDR3 sequence: CASSLLYEDGYTF. The CDR3 region has the DNA TGCGCCAGCAGCTTGCTATATGAGGATGGCTACACCTTC.

This clone was picked up a small number of times. The chain employs TRBV6-1 and TRBJ1-5; D is undetermined. V lost 7 bases to trimming and J lost 0 bases, with 7 bases between them. The CDR3 runs to 13 residues. Germline V lookup: CDR1 MNHNS, CDR2 SASEGT. In nucleotides, the CDR3 is TGTGCCAGCAATGCGGATAGCAATCAGCCCCAGCATTTT. This gives the protein CASNADSNQPQHF.

The V gene is TRBV27, the J gene TRBJ1-5; D gene ambiguous. V dropped 6 bases and J dropped 7 bases, with 16 bases sitting between them. The CDR3 loop spans 14 amino acids. The germline gives CDR1 MNHEY, CDR2 SMNVEV (reference sequence). The CDR3 reads CASRTRGEGQPQHF. The CDR3 DNA is TGTGCCAGCAGGACGCGAGGAGAGGGCCAGCCCCAGCATTTT.

This clone was detected only once. This chain links TRBV2 with TRBJ2-1; 12 bases agree with TRBD2. Germline CDR1 reads SNHLY; CDR2 reads FYNNEI. With V trimmed by 4 bases and J by 7 bases, 2 bases remained unmatched. CDR3 length: 14 residues. The CDR3: CASSASGGDNEQFF. CDR3 sequence (DNA): TGTGCCAGCAGTGCTAGCGGGGGGGATAATGAGCAGTTCTTC.

This rearrangement joins TRBV6-5 to TRBJ2-2; 8 bases align to TRBD1. The V gene's germline CDR1 is MNHEY and CDR2 SVGAGI. This CDR3 region has 14 residues. V trimming: 6 bases; J trimming: 5 bases; junction bases outside the gene matches: 5. The CDR3 is CASRRTGRTGELFF. The CDR3 DNA reads TGTGCCAGCAGAAGGACAGGGAGGACCGGGGAGCTGTTTTTT.

The chain employs TRBV7-9 and TRBJ1-1; D is undetermined. CDR1 SEHNR and CDR2 FQNEAQ come from the germline V gene (reference sequence). Between the trimmed V and J ends, which lost 1 base and 1 base, there was a span of 4 bases. The CDR3 is 13 amino acids. The CDR3 bases are TGTGCCAGCAGCTTAGACAGGAACACTGAAGCTTTCTTT. Translated: CASSLDRNTEAFF.

In this sample, this clone turned up a few times. The rearrangement links TRBV6-6 to TRBJ2-1, with 8 bases identical to TRBD1. The V segment lost 8 bases and the J segment 7 bases; nucleotides outside the gene matches: 10. The CDR3 covers 14 residues. Germline V gene sequence: CDR1 MNHNY, CDR2 SVGAGI (reference sequence). CDR3 in amino acids: CASQEDREDNEQFF. In nucleotides, the CDR3 is TGTGCCAGCCAAGAGGACAGGGAGGATAATGAGCAGTTCTTC.

The chain links TRBV15 to TRBJ1-1; D remains ambiguous. V lost 1 base and J lost 3, with 6 bases in between. The CDR3 has 13 residues. Germline CDR1 reads LNHNV; CDR2 reads YYDKDF (reference sequence). The CDR3 DNA sequence: TGTGCCACCAGCAGAGCATGGGACACTGAAGCTTTCTTT. It encodes CATSRAWDTEAFF.

The V gene is TRBV6-1, the J gene TRBJ1-5, with 9 bases identical to TRBD1. Germline lookup yields CDR1 MNHNS and CDR2 SASEGT. The CDR3 loop spans 15 amino acids. V lost 5 bases, J lost 6 bases, and 8 bases stayed unmatched. CDR3 sequence: CASSPGTGSAQPQHF. For the CDR3, the DNA is TGTGCCAGCAGTCCCGGGACAGGGTCCGCTCAGCCCCAGCATTTT.

The sample holds a few counts of this clone. The V call is TRBV29-1, the J call TRBJ2-3, with TRBD1 as a possible D gene (6 bases). Germline V CDR1 and CDR2: SQVTM, ANQGSEA. This CDR3 is 13 amino acids long. V was trimmed by 4 bases and J by 1 base, leaving 9 bases between them. CDR3: CSVGRQGTDTQYF. Written as DNA, the CDR3 is TGCAGCGTTGGGAGACAGGGCACAGATACGCAGTATTTT.

V and J are TRBV30 and TRBJ1-4; no definite D call. The CDR3 has 14 residues. Germline V gives CDR1 GTSNPN, CDR2 SVGIG (reference sequence). Between the trimmed V and J ends, which lost 2 bases and 0 bases, there was a span of 7 bases. The CDR3 protein is CAWSSRATNEKLFF. DNA for the CDR3: TGTGCCTGGAGTTCCCGTGCAACTAATGAAAAACTGTTTTTT.